One and the same sample provided the 23 T cell receptor beta chains below, sequenced in a study of cytomegalovirus exposure and HLA in healthy donors. PCR was performed using 60 Vbeta and 13 Jbeta primers. Here immunoSEQ multiplex PCR was the method, and the copy in TCRdb shows in-frame clones only, minus some. The sample holds about 190,000 clones, around 75% seen once. The sequenced sample was PBMCs. These receptors were taken from a man aged 35 to 55 in good health and CMV-seropositive.

The chain has TRBV7-8 and TRBJ2-5; 9 bases are a match to TRBD2. Germline assignment: CDR1 SGHVS and CDR2 FQNEAQ. CDR3 length equals 16 residues. V lost 2 bases, J lost 1 base, and 5 bases stayed unmatched. CDR3 DNA: TGTGCCAGCAGCTTATTAGCGGGGGACATCCAAGAGACCCAGTACTTC. As protein: CASSLLAGDIQETQYF.

As to this clone: The sample holds other DNA sequences that translate to the same CDR3. J is TRBJ1-1 and V is TRBV5-4; unclear D gene. CDR3 size: 13 residues. V dropped 1 base and J dropped 1 base, with 5 bases sitting between them. The V gene's germline CDR1 is SGHNT and CDR2 YYREEE (reference sequence). CDR3 sequence reads: CASSLRGNTEAFF. DNA of the CDR3: TGTGCCAGCAGCTTGCGGGGGAACACTGAAGCTTTCTTT.

The rearrangement links TRBV18 to TRBJ1-3; D remains ambiguous. The CDR3 has 17 residues. Trimming removed 2 bases at V and 0 bases at J, with 14 bases between. CDR1 KGHSH and CDR2 LQKENI come from the germline V gene. CDR3 residues: CASSPRAAASSGNTIYF. The DNA of the CDR3 is TGTGCCAGCTCACCAAGAGCGGCGGCTAGCTCTGGAAACACCATATATTTT.

Only one count was recorded for this clone. The chain combines TRBV6-6 with TRBJ1-2, with a tentative D call TRBD1 (6 bases). Trimming left V 8 bases short and J 2 bases short, with 21 bases between. The germline V gene encodes CDR1 MNHNY and CDR2 SVGAGI (reference sequence). The CDR3 loop spans 16 amino acids. The CDR3 DNA reads TGTGCCAGCTCTCAACTGGGGGGGGCAACGAACTATGGCTACACCTTC. This translates into CASSQLGGATNYGYTF.

The chain employs TRBV7-8 and TRBJ2-7; 7 bases are a match to TRBD1. Germline CDR1 reads SGHVS; CDR2 reads FQNEAQ. The CDR3 contains 14 residues. Trimming removed 6 bases from V and 7 bases from J; junction bases left unmatched: 12. CDR3 coding DNA: TGTGCCAGCAGACGAGGGGGCAGTCTCAAGGAGCAGTACTTC. Residues: CASRRGGSLKEQYF. The whole variable domain, remainder taken from reference TRBV7-8 and TRBJ2-7, is GAGVSQSPRYKVAKRGQDVALRCDPISGHVSLFWYQQALGQGPEFLTYFQNEAQLDKSGLPSDRFFAERPEGSVSTLKIQRTQQEDSAVYLCASRRGGSLKEQYFGPGTRLTVT.

This clone was detected a few times. The chain employs TRBV19 and TRBJ1-5, with 10 bases that match TRBD1. V shed 11 bases and J 11 bases; nucleotides not matched to a gene: 15. CDR1 is LNHDA, CDR2 SQIVND, per germline (reference sequence). The CDR3 totals 14 residues. CDR3 in DNA: TGTGCCTGCCGGGACAGGGGCTCCGGGGGGGCCCAGCATTTT. As protein: CACRDRGSGGAQHF.

This chain connects TRBV7-2 to TRBJ2-7; the D gene is possibly TRBD2 (5 bases). The germline CDR1 and CDR2 sequences are SGHTA and FQGNSA. The V end lost 2 bases, the J end lost 9 bases, and 11 bases lay between the germline ends. The CDR3 length is 12 residues. Here the CDR3 reads CASSLSTGWQYF. The DNA for the CDR3 is TGTGCCAGCAGCTTATCTACGGGGTGGCAGTACTTC.

This sequence joins TRBV27 and TRBJ1-6; 7 nucleotides agree with TRBD1. Germline CDR1 MNHEY, CDR2 SMNVEV (reference sequence). V trimming: 5 bases; J trimming: 10 bases; junction bases outside the gene matches: 5. The CDR3 consists of 13 residues. The CDR3 coding sequence is TGTGCCAGCAGTCCCCGAGGGGGCTCACCCCTCCACTTT. Translated, it gives CASSPRGGSPLHF.

The rearrangement joins TRBV19 to TRBJ1-1, with D perhaps matching TRBD1 (6 bases). Germline V gene sequence: CDR1 LNHDA, CDR2 SQIVND (reference sequence). Trimming cost V 6 bases and J 1 base, with 9 bases left between them. This CDR3 is 13 amino acids long. CDR3 sequence reads: CASSQQGNTEAFF. The CDR3 region has the DNA TGTGCCAGTAGCCAACAGGGGAACACTGAAGCTTTCTTT.

V is TRBV14 and J is TRBJ1-1; D gene uncertain. Germline V gene data show CDR1 as SGHDN and CDR2 as FVKESK. CDR3 length equals 14 residues. Trimming took off 0 bases at V and 1 base at J, with 6 bases between the two ends. CDR3 loop: CASSQDPGNTEAFF. CDR3 DNA: TGTGCCAGCAGCCAAGATCCGGGGAACACTGAAGCTTTCTTT.

This chain connects TRBV7-2 to TRBJ2-1, with 10 nucleotides matching TRBD1. This CDR3 has 15 residues. The germline gives CDR1 SGHTA, CDR2 FQGNSA. With V trimmed by 5 bases and J by 6 bases, 7 bases remained unmatched. The CDR3 nucleotides are TGTGCCAGCAGCCCCCGACAGGGGGCGCCCAATGAGCAGTTCTTC. It translates to CASSPRQGAPNEQFF.

This clone appeared a single time. V gene TRBV7-9 combines with J gene TRBJ1-3; maybe TRBD1 (6 bases). Germline loops: CDR1 SEHNR, CDR2 FQNEAQ (reference sequence). The CDR3 has 14 residues. V was trimmed by 3 bases and J by 0 bases, leaving 6 bases between them. The CDR3 is CASSLTGSGNTIYF. The CDR3 coding sequence is TGTGCCAGCAGCTTGACAGGCTCTGGAAACACCATATATTTT.

Points on this clone: Relative to the germline gene, one junction end is altered; a read error may explain this. V gene TRBV7-2 combines with J gene TRBJ2-7; TRBD1 aligns across 8 bases. The CDR3 covers 13 residues. Germline CDR1 reads SGHTA; CDR2 reads FQGNSA. The CDR3 is CACSDTGGYEQYF. In nucleotides, the CDR3 is TGTGCCTGCAGCGACACAGGGGGCTACGAGCAGTACTTC.

The genes are TRBV4-3 and TRBJ2-1; TRBD2 aligns across 16 bases. The CDR3 length is 19 residues. The trim removed 2 bases at V and 0 bases at J, leaving 4 bases unmatched. In germline, CDR1 is LGHNA, CDR2 YSLEER. The CDR3 reads CASSQQGLAGGPSYNEQFF. CDR3 nucleotides: TGCGCCAGCAGCCAACAGGGACTAGCGGGGGGGCCCTCCTACAATGAGCAGTTCTTC.

This chain links TRBV21-1 with TRBJ2-5; the table assigns TRBD2, which was not confirmed against the DNA. TRBV21-1 is termed a pseudogene. The CDR3 length is 18 residues. CDR3 DNA: TGTGCCAGCAGCAAAGTCTATTCGGCTCTAGGGAGACAAGAGACCCAGTACTTC. Protein: CASSKVYSALGRQETQYF.

This clone was seen once. The chain carries TRBV28 and TRBJ2-1; 9 bases align to TRBD1. Losses at the gene ends were 6 bases for V and 6 bases for J; bases not matched to a gene: 3. The CDR3 sequence is 13 residues long. Germline CDR1 is MDHEN and CDR2 is SYDVKM. Here the CDR3 reads CASRMTGGNEQFF. The CDR3 region has the DNA TGTGCCAGCAGAATGACAGGGGGCAATGAGCAGTTCTTC.

The CDR3 sequence is CAWSEIGDGYTF. In nucleotides, the CDR3 is TGTGCCTGGAGTGAGATCGGGGATGGCTACACCTTC. The chain couples TRBV30 to TRBJ1-2, with D unresolved. The V gene lost 1 base and the J gene lost 6 bases, with 9 bases spanning the gap. The V gene's germline CDR1 is GTSNPN and CDR2 SVGIG (reference sequence). The CDR3 runs 12 residues.

The chain links TRBV14 to TRBJ2-7; D is perhaps TRBD2 (6 bases). V was clipped by 1 base and J by 7 bases, with 11 bases between them. The germline gives CDR1 SGHDN, CDR2 FVKESK. The CDR3 spans 13 residues. The CDR3 DNA reads TGTGCCAGCAGCCAAGTGGAGGGCGGGGAGCAGTACTTC. This encodes CASSQVEGGEQYF.

The chain is built from TRBV2 and TRBJ2-2; 7 positions agree with TRBD2. Germline V gene sequence: CDR1 SNHLY, CDR2 FYNNEI. CDR3 length equals 17 residues. Trimming took 1 base from V and 4 from J; bases not matched to a gene: 9. The CDR3, as DNA: TGTGCCAGCAGTGAAGGACTATGGGGGGGGAGCACCGGGGAGCTGTTTTTT. Its translation is CASSEGLWGGSTGELFF.

The DNA of the CDR3 is TGCGCCAGCAGCCAAGATGCCCGGGGCGGGGTCAACGAAAAACTGTTTTTT. Protein product: CASSQDARGGVNEKLFF. This chain uses TRBV4-3 with TRBJ1-4, with TRBD1 as a possible D gene (5 bases). Germline values: CDR1 LGHNA, CDR2 YSLEER. With 0 bases removed from V and 8 bases from J, the gap between germline ends came to 19 bases. The CDR3 totals 17 residues.

The rearrangement uses TRBV11-2 and TRBJ2-1, with a tentative D call TRBD2 (6 bases). Germline V CDR1 and CDR2: SGHAT, FQNNGV. The CDR3 loop spans 16 amino acids. V dropped 4 bases and J dropped 1 base, with 14 bases sitting between them. The CDR3 nucleotides read TGTGCCAGCAGCTCGCCGGGACTGAGTTCCTACAATGAGCAGTTCTTC. Encoded protein: CASSSPGLSSYNEQFF.

This rearrangement joins TRBV19 to TRBJ2-1; TRBD1 matches at 9 bases. V was clipped by 1 base and J by 9 bases; unmatched bases: 7. The CDR3 has 15 residues. CDR1 is LNHDA and CDR2 is SQIVND in the germline V gene (reference sequence). The CDR3 DNA sequence: TGTGCCAGTAGTATAGGGGGACAGGGTTGGGGTGAGCAGTTCTTC. It translates to CASSIGGQGWGEQFF.

This chain joins TRBV27 and TRBJ1-1; D remains unclear. Trimming removed 3 bases at V and 4 bases at J, with 9 bases between. This CDR3 comprises 13 residues. Germline loops: CDR1 MNHEY, CDR2 SMNVEV (reference sequence). The CDR3 sequence: CASSLGSGTEAFF. The CDR3 bases are TGTGCCAGCAGTTTGGGGAGTGGCACTGAAGCTTTCTTT.